Listed here are 22 T cell receptor beta chains from one sample, sequenced in a study of regulatory T cells in long-lasting Graves disease. HTBI primers from iRepertoire and Arm-PCR of CDR3 regions yielded the TCR beta libraries. TCRdb re-derived calls from the multiplex PCR reads in MiXCR, one entry per CDR3 protein. The table lists around 450,000 distinct CDR3 sequences, about 15% of them singletons. The time point here: newly diagnosed GD, antithyroid drugs for less than 3 months. PBMC-extracted RNA yielded the TCR library. These records were also assigned to another study, of T cells in Graves' hyperthyroidism and ophthalmopathy.

This specimen was peripheral blood mononuclear cells (PBMCs), taken at new diagnosis, from a patient treated with antithyroid drugs. The source is a woman in her 30s with Graves disease.

In the case of this clonotype: A much larger clonotype is one base distant, so this may be a read error. The CDR3 carries no conserved terminal phenylalanine or tryptophan, so it likely arises from a read error. In nucleotides, the CDR3 is TGCAGTGCTAGCTCCACTAGCACAGATACGCAGTATCTT. Protein sequence: CSASSTSTDTQYL. The rearrangement links TRBV20-1 to TRBJ2-3; no firm D call. Deletions cut 3 bases from V and 0 bases from J, with 7 bases between. The germline V gene encodes CDR1 DFQATT and CDR2 SNEGSKA (reference sequence). The CDR3 consists of 13 residues.

This clonotype was picked up a small number of times. The CDR3 region has the DNA TGTGCCAGCAGCGACCCGGGTGGGGTTTATGGCTACACCTTC. Its translation: CASSDPGGVYGYTF. The rearrangement links TRBV5-6 to TRBJ1-2; no firm D call. Germline CDR1 reads SGHDT; CDR2 reads YYEEEE. This CDR3 has 14 residues. V was pared by 4 bases and J by 5 bases, with 15 bases between.

This clonotype was detected many times. This rearrangement joins TRBV7-9 to TRBJ2-7; 9 positions agree with TRBD1. In germline, CDR1 is SEHNR, CDR2 FQNEAQ (reference sequence). The length of the CDR3 is 14 residues. V trimming: 4 bases; J trimming: 7 bases; junction bases outside the gene matches: 8. CDR3 amino acids: CASSSRDRVREQYF. The CDR3 DNA follows: TGTGCCAGCAGCTCCCGGGACAGGGTTCGGGAGCAGTACTTC.

For this clonotype: Just one base apart from a much larger clone, this may be a read error. The rearrangement joins TRBV2 to TRBJ1-2; no definite D call. This CDR3 is built from 13 residues. Trimming took off 3 bases at V and 4 bases at J, with 9 bases between the two ends. Germline CDR1 reads SNHLY; CDR2 reads FYNNEI. The DNA of the CDR3 is TGTGCCAGCAGTGACGCCACTAGCTATGGCTACACCTTC. It codes for CASSDATSYGYTF. Using reference TRBV2 and TRBJ1-2 for the parts outside the CDR3, the full variable domain is EPEVTQTPSHQVTQMGQEVILRCVPISNHLYFYWYRQILGQKVEFLVSFYNNEISEKSEIFDDQFSVERPDGSNFTLKIRSTKLEDSAMYFCASSDATSYGYTFGSGTRLTVV.

The V and J genes are TRBV4-1 and TRBJ2-3, with TRBD2 matching 10 bases. The CDR3 has 18 amino acids. Per the germline V gene, CDR1 is MGHRA and CDR2 is YSYEKL. After removal of 4 bases from V and 2 bases from J, the junction contained 12 bases not matched to a gene. The chain's CDR3 is CASSPQRLAGVITDTQYF. The DNA for the CDR3 is TGCGCCAGCAGCCCTCAGCGACTAGCGGGTGTTATCACAGATACGCAGTATTTT.

About this clonotype: A much larger clone sits a single nucleotide away, making a read error possible. This chain joins TRBV12-3 or TRBV12-4 and TRBJ1-5; D unresolved. The CDR3 has 12 amino acids. The CDR3 sequence is CASRMRNQPPHF. CDR3 nucleotides: TGTGCCAGCAGGATGAGGAATCAGCCCCCGCATTTT.

This clonotype was observed at least ten times. The gene calls are TRBV6-2 or TRBV6-3 and TRBJ2-5; D is perhaps TRBD2 (5 bases). CDR1 and CDR2 (germline): MNHEY, SVGEGT. The ends were cut back, 0 bases at V and 3 bases at J, with 8 bases in the middle. This CDR3 is built from 14 residues. CDR3 sequence (DNA): TGTGCCAGCAGTTACTCGTTCGGGGAAGAGACCCAGTACTTC. Its translation: CASSYSFGEETQYF.

This clonotype showed up many times. The rearrangement joins TRBV6-2 or TRBV6-3 to TRBJ2-1, with D uncertain. The CDR3 is made up of 15 amino acids. The germline CDR1 and CDR2 sequences are MNHEY and SVGEGT. Trimming cost V 7 bases and J 0 bases, with 13 bases left between them. The CDR3 DNA reads as TGTGCCAGCACACCCCGCCGCAACTCCTACAATGAGCAGTTCTTC. Protein: CASTPRRNSYNEQFF.

This clonotype has a count of ten or more. The chain combines TRBV30 with TRBJ1-4; D might be TRBD1 (5 bases). The V gene's germline CDR1 is GTSNPN and CDR2 SVGIG (reference sequence). Trimming took 8 bases from V and 4 from J, leaving 11 bases between them. This CDR3 spans 12 amino acids. The CDR3 DNA follows: TGTGCCCGGGGCAGTCTTAATGAAAAACTGTTTTTT. Translating gives CARGSLNEKLFF. Drawing the rest from reference TRBV30 and TRBJ1-4, the complete variable domain is SQTIHQWPATLVQPVGSPLSLECTVEGTSNPNLYWYRQAAGRGLQLLFYSVGIGQISSEVPQNLSASRPQDRQFILSSKKLLLSDSGFYLCARGSLNEKLFFGSGTQLSVL.

In this sample, this clonotype turned up many times. The V and J genes are TRBV6-2 or TRBV6-3 and TRBJ2-2, with D possibly matching TRBD2 (5 bases). The CDR3 runs to 14 residues. CDR1 and CDR2 (germline): MNHEY, SVGEGT. Trimming took 2 bases from V and 10 from J, leaving 14 bases between them. CDR3 DNA: TGTGCCAGCAGTTACCAACTCGGACTGATGGAGCTGTTTTTT. Protein sequence: CASSYQLGLMELFF.

This clonotype occurred a few times. The V and J genes are TRBV3-1 and TRBJ2-2; D may be TRBD2 (5 bases). V lost 4 bases to trimming and J lost 5 bases, with 14 bases between them. Per germline, CDR1 LGHDT and CDR2 YNNKEL (reference sequence). The CDR3 loop spans 15 amino acids. CDR3 region: CASSPKASGTGELFF. The DNA of the CDR3 is TGTGCCAGCAGCCCGAAGGCCTCGGGGACCGGGGAGCTGTTTTTT.

This clonotype was counted ten times or more. The rearrangement joins TRBV7-2 to TRBJ2-7; TRBD2 agrees at 13 bases. The CDR3 loop spans 15 amino acids. The ends lost 5 bases at V and 7 bases at J; junction bases unmatched: 8. CDR1 and CDR2 from the germline V gene are SGHTA and FQGNSA. The CDR3 protein is CASSPGTSGTWEQYF. The DNA for the CDR3 is TGTGCCAGCAGCCCGGGGACTAGCGGGACGTGGGAGCAGTACTTC.

This clonotype was observed many times. The CDR3 protein is CASNGGGRYQETQYF. The CDR3 DNA follows: TGTGCCAGCAACGGGGGAGGACGCTACCAAGAGACCCAGTACTTC. The genes are TRBV2 and TRBJ2-5, with D perhaps TRBD2 (6 bases). Germline loops: CDR1 SNHLY, CDR2 FYNNEI. The CDR3 covers 15 residues. Trimming took 7 bases from V and 0 from J, leaving 15 bases between them. The variable domain in full, with the rest retrieved from reference TRBV2 and TRBJ2-5, is EPEVTQTPSHQVTQMGQEVILRCVPISNHLYFYWYRQILGQKVEFLVSFYNNEISEKSEIFDDQFSVERPDGSNFTLKIRSTKLEDSAMYFCASNGGGRYQETQYFGPGTRLLVL.

This clonotype showed up many times. The chain joins TRBV5-1 to TRBJ1-5; D not certain. V lost 4 bases and J lost 4, with 12 bases in between. This CDR3 has 14 residues. Germline CDR1 is SGHRS and CDR2 is YFSETQ. As DNA, the CDR3 is TGCGCCAGCAGCCCCTCGAGCGGGAATCAGCCCCAGCATTTT. Protein product: CASSPSSGNQPQHF.

This chain joins TRBV5-5 and TRBJ1-2, with 10 bases lining up with TRBD1. The J segment lost 4 bases and the V segment lost 4 bases, leaving 10 bases of the junction unmatched. CDR3 length equals 16 residues. Germline CDR1 SGHKS, CDR2 YYEKEE (reference sequence). In DNA, the CDR3 is TGTGCCAGCAGCCCCCGGGACAGGGGAGTTGGCTATGGCTACACCTTC. Protein sequence: CASSPRDRGVGYGYTF.

V and J are TRBV30 and TRBJ2-7; D not certain. The V gene's germline CDR1 is GTSNPN and CDR2 SVGIG (reference sequence). This CDR3 has 11 amino acids. Trimming removed 3 bases at V and 3 bases at J, with 6 bases between. CDR3 in DNA: TGTGCCTGGAGAATTGGCTACGAGCAGTACTTC. Translated, it gives CAWRIGYEQYF. The full variable domain, in which reference TRBV30 and TRBJ2-7 provide the parts outside the CDR3, is SQTIHQWPATLVQPVGSPLSLECTVEGTSNPNLYWYRQAAGRGLQLLFYSVGIGQISSEVPQNLSASRPQDRQFILSSKKLLLSDSGFYLCAWRIGYEQYFGPGTRLTVT.

This chain links TRBV12-3 or TRBV12-4 with TRBJ2-2, with unresolved D. There are 15 residues in the CDR3. Trimming left V 5 bases short and J 1 base short, with 11 bases between. CDR3 protein: CASSPWMENTGELFF. The CDR3 region has the DNA TGTGCCAGCAGTCCCTGGATGGAGAACACCGGGGAGCTGTTTTTT.

The table lists this clonotype with many counts. The chain joins TRBV7-2 to TRBJ2-7; 13 bases are a match to TRBD2. With 5 bases clipped from V and 1 base from J, the junction kept 11 bases outside the gene matches. CDR3 length equals 18 residues. Germline V gives CDR1 SGHTA, CDR2 FQGNSA. CDR3 nucleotide sequence: TGTGCCAGCAGCCCCCAGACTAGCGGGAGGTTGCTTTCCTACGAGCAGTACTTC. It codes for CASSPQTSGRLLSYEQYF. Based on the CDR3 plus reference TRBV7-2 and TRBJ2-7, the full variable domain is GAGVSQSPSNKVTEKGKDVELRCDPISGHTALYWYRQSLGQGLEFLIYFQGNSAPDKSGLPSDRFSAERTGGSVSTLTIQRTQQEDSAVYLCASSPQTSGRLLSYEQYFGPGTRLTVT.

This clonotype was observed at least ten times. This chain joins TRBV20-1 and TRBJ2-1; 8 bases line up with TRBD2. The CDR3 runs 15 residues. Germline V lookup: CDR1 DFQATT, CDR2 SNEGSKA (reference sequence). J lost 8 bases, V lost 0 bases, and 9 bases had no gene match. In DNA, the CDR3 is TGCAGTGCTAGAGACACTAGCGGAGCGGTGGATGAGCAGTTCTTC. Residues: CSARDTSGAVDEQFF.

The V and J genes are TRBV9 and TRBJ2-7; D is undetermined. This CDR3 has 14 residues. Trimming cost V 0 bases and J 3 bases, with 10 bases left between them. Germline-derived CDR1 and CDR2 are SGDLS and YYNGEE. The CDR3 sequence is CASSVGDTRYEQYF. In nucleotides, the CDR3 is TGTGCCAGCAGCGTAGGAGACACCCGCTACGAGCAGTACTTC.

This clonotype was picked up many times. The chain uses TRBV18 and TRBJ2-2; tentatively, D is TRBD1 (6 bases). Per germline, CDR1 KGHSH and CDR2 LQKENI. CDR3 length: 15 amino acids. V lost 1 base and J 5 bases, leaving 11 bases between the germline ends. The DNA of the CDR3 is TGTGCCAGCTCACCACTTCAGGGGCAAACCGGGGAGCTGTTTTTT. This encodes CASSPLQGQTGELFF.

The chain has TRBV9 and TRBJ2-1; D is undetermined. The germline gives CDR1 SGDLS, CDR2 YYNGEE. This CDR3 is 14 amino acids long. Trimming removed 0 bases at V and 9 bases at J, with 13 bases between. This CDR3 reads CASSVDRISGEQFF. CDR3 coding DNA: TGTGCCAGCAGCGTAGATCGTATTAGTGGTGAGCAGTTCTTC.